This T cell receptor beta chain is drawn from a study of long-term antiretroviral therapy in people with HIV. Study-wide findings and caveats: Despite increasing after ART, diversity remained lower than that of transplant donor controls. Blood sampling spanned 2004 to 2017, possibly under older ART regimens.

This clone was seen a handful of times. Its antigen is as yet unknown. Survey level was the resolution at which the v3.0 immunoSEQ assay ran. Assay: immunoSEQ multiplex PCR; the TCRdb copy retains only in-frame clones and omits some. The sample lists more than 7,000 clones; over 60% were seen once. Researchers secured at least one pre-ART and at least two post-ART PBMC samples from each donor. Germline CDR1 reads SGHAT; CDR2 reads FQNNGV. The CDR3 spans 16 residues. V shed 4 bases, J shed 6 bases, and the junction held 7 bases outside the gene matches. This TCR was recovered from a man aged 35 to 55 with HIV. Sequencing used unsorted PBMCs, obtained approximately 11 months before starting antiretroviral therapy. This sequence joins TRBV11-2 and TRBJ2-2; 11 bases map to TRBD1. The CDR3 sequence is CASSSGQGAQAGELFF. As DNA, the CDR3 is TGTGCCAGCAGCTCCGGACAGGGGGCTCAGGCCGGGGAGCTGTTTTTT.